This T cell receptor (beta chain) originates from a study of type 1 and type 2 diabetes patients. Study-level results: Both CD4+ and CD8+ type 2 diabetes repertoires showed significantly higher diversity than type 1.

Germline loops: CDR1 PRHDT, CDR2 FYEKMQ (reference sequence). The CDR3 extends over 17 amino acids. V lost 2 bases, J lost 0 bases, and 11 bases lay in between. The PCR template was genomic DNA. A primer set of 30 forward and 13 reverse primers amplified the CDR3. MiXCR, run by TCRdb on the multiplex PCR reads, gives a single entry per CDR3 protein. The profile shows about 250,000 distinct CDR3 sequences, roughly 44% of them singletons. Concerning this clonotype itself: What it binds is unknown.

Input material: peripheral blood mononuclear cells (PBMCs). The chain carries TRBV13 and TRBJ2-6, with D tentatively TRBD2 (6 bases). This TCR was recovered from a man aged 18 to 30 with type 2 diabetes. CDR3 amino acids: CASSLSGVSSGANVLTF. Here the CDR3 DNA reads TGTGCCAGCAGCTTATCGGGGGTTAGCTCTGGGGCCAACGTCCTGACTTTC.